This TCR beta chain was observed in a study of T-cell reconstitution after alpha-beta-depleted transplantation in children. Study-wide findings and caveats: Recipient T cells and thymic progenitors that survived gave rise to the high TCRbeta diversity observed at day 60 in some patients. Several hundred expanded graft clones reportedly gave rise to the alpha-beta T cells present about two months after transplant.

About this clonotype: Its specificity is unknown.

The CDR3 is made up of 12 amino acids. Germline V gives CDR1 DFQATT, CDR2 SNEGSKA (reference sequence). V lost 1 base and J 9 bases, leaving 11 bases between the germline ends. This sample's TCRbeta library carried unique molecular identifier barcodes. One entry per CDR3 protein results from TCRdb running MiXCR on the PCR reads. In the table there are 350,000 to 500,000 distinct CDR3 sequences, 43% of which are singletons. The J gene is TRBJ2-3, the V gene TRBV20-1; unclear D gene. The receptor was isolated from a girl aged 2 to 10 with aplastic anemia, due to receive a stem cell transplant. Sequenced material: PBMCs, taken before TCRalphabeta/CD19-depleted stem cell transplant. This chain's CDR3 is CSARGQSSTQYF. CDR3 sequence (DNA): TGCAGTGCTAGAGGTCAATCAAGCACGCAGTATTTT.